What follows are 27 T cell receptor beta chains derived from one specimen sequenced in a study of T cell changes during pregnancy in multiple sclerosis (dated by TCRdb to 2018 to 2020). The library was prepared using the immunoSEQ multiplex PCR assay. Not all clones reach the TCRdb copy of this immuneACCESS table, which keeps in-frame sequences only. Checked studies attribute under half of the gap to unresolved V genes and leave the rest unexplained. The sample table contains around 130,000 clones; only one count was recorded for around 93% of them. In total, the top ten clones hold under 7% of the sample. The specimen was peripheral blood, collected before pregnancy. The receptors derive from a female donor with multiple sclerosis, enrolled in a pregnancy study.

This chain links TRBV7-3 with TRBJ1-4; the match to TRBD1 covers 11 bases. CDR1 is SGHTA, CDR2 FQGTGA, per germline. The CDR3 is 15 residues long. J was trimmed by 7 bases and V by 5 bases; bases with no gene match: 6. The CDR3 loop is CASSPTGTGGEKLFF. CDR3 DNA sequence: TGTGCCAGCAGCCCCACCGGGACAGGGGGTGAAAAACTGTTTTTT.

The chain uses TRBV18 and TRBJ1-1, with D tentatively TRBD1 (5 bases). The CDR3 extends over 14 amino acids. Trimming shortened V by 3 bases and J by 5 bases, and 13 bases separated the two germline ends. From germline, CDR1 is KGHSH and CDR2 LQKENI. The CDR3 here is CASSPGGRSTEAFF. The CDR3 region has the DNA TGTGCCAGCTCACCGGGGGGTCGCTCGACTGAAGCTTTCTTT.

Only one count was recorded for this clone. The gene calls are TRBV19 and TRBJ1-1, with TRBD1 matching over 7 bases. The CDR3 covers 13 residues. The V and J ends lost 7 bases and 4 bases, in that order; junction bases with no gene match: 6. Germline V lookup: CDR1 LNHDA, CDR2 SQIVND (reference sequence). The CDR3 loop is CASTSQGSTEAFF. CDR3 sequence (DNA): TGTGCCAGTACTTCACAGGGGAGCACTGAAGCTTTCTTT.

The rearrangement links TRBV11-3 to TRBJ2-7; 7 nucleotides line up with TRBD1. The junction had 9 bases not matched to a gene; V was cut back by 2 bases and J by 2 bases. The CDR3 has 16 residues. CDR1 and CDR2 from the germline V gene are SGHNT and YENEEA. CDR3 amino acids: CASSLITGTATYEQYF. DNA for the CDR3: TGTGCCAGCAGCTTAATCACCGGGACAGCAACCTACGAGCAGTACTTC.

This clone was seen a single time. The chain couples TRBV30 to TRBJ1-1; D may be TRBD1 (6 bases). Trimming took 0 bases from V and 5 from J, leaving 10 bases between them. The length of the CDR3 is 13 residues. The germline CDR1 and CDR2 sequences are GTSNPN and SVGIG (reference sequence). CDR3 in amino acids: CAWSVLGGTEAFF. The DNA for the CDR3 is TGTGCCTGGAGTGTACTAGGGGGTACTGAAGCTTTCTTT.

The chain employs TRBV28 and TRBJ1-1, with a weak D call TRBD1 (5 bases). The CDR3 spans 15 residues. The ends were cut back, 2 bases at V and 6 bases at J, with 16 bases in the middle. Germline CDR1 is MDHEN and CDR2 is SYDVKM. The CDR3 nucleotides read TGTGCCAGCAGTTTAGCTCCGACAGTGAAGGCTGAAGCTTTCTTT. Residues: CASSLAPTVKAEAFF.

The chain combines TRBV25-1 with TRBJ1-2; TRBD1 matches 10 bases. The V segment lost 4 bases and the J segment 7 bases; nucleotides outside the gene matches: 15. The CDR3 length is 17 residues. Germline-derived CDR1 and CDR2 are MGHDK and SYGVNS. CDR3 nucleotides: TGTGCCAGCAGTGGTTACCCGACAGGGGGCGTAGGAGCTGGCTACACCTTC. Translation: CASSGYPTGGVGAGYTF.

This clone was found once. Other DNA sequences in the same sample also yield this CDR3. J is TRBJ2-7 and V is TRBV5-1, with 10 bases identical to TRBD1. This CDR3 comprises 14 residues. With 0 bases clipped from V and 4 bases from J, the junction kept 1 base outside the gene matches. CDR1 is SGHRS, CDR2 YFSETQ, per germline. The CDR3 reads CASSLGQGAYEQYF. Here the CDR3 DNA reads TGCGCCAGCAGCTTGGGACAGGGGGCTTACGAGCAGTACTTC.

This chain connects TRBV19 to TRBJ2-2; 10 bases line up with TRBD1. V was clipped by 8 bases and J by 5 bases; unmatched bases: 11. The CDR3 is 16 amino acids. Germline CDR1 and CDR2: LNHDA and SQIVND (reference sequence). As DNA, the CDR3 is TGTGCCAGTTATCCCGGGACAGGGGTTTGGACCGGGGAGCTGTTTTTT. Protein sequence: CASYPGTGVWTGELFF.

The genes are TRBV5-1 and TRBJ1-1, with D perhaps TRBD1 (6 bases). The germline V and J ends were trimmed by 4 bases and 4 bases, with 17 bases remaining between them. This CDR3 is built from 15 residues. The germline CDR1 and CDR2 sequences are SGHRS and YFSETQ. The CDR3 nucleotides are TGCGCCAGCAGCCCTACGGCAGGGGCCCTCACTGAAGCTTTCTTT. Translated: CASSPTAGALTEAFF.

The rearrangement links TRBV2 to TRBJ1-4; D not certain. CDR1 SNHLY and CDR2 FYNNEI come from the germline V gene. This CDR3 has 12 residues. Trimming removed 7 bases at V and 8 bases at J, with 11 bases between. CDR3 in DNA: TGTGCCAGCACGGGTTATCTCGAAAAACTGTTTTTT. Its translation: CASTGYLEKLFF.

The gene calls are TRBV19 and TRBJ2-2; 10 nucleotides match TRBD2. This CDR3 has 15 amino acids. V lost 5 bases and J lost 6; bases outside the gene matches: 6. CDR1 and CDR2 (germline): LNHDA, SQIVND (reference sequence). The CDR3 reads CASSASGRLAGELFF. The CDR3 region has the DNA TGTGCCAGTAGTGCTAGCGGGAGACTTGCCGGGGAGCTGTTTTTT.

This chain joins TRBV5-1 and TRBJ1-2; D may be TRBD1 (6 bases). Between the trimmed V and J ends, which lost 4 bases and 4 bases, there was a span of 17 bases. The CDR3 has 15 amino acids. CDR1 SGHRS and CDR2 YFSETQ come from the germline V gene. The CDR3, as DNA: TGCGCCAGCAGCCTTGTAGGACAGACAATCTATGGCTACACCTTC. As protein: CASSLVGQTIYGYTF.

This rearrangement joins TRBV6-1 to TRBJ2-7; D call uncertain. The germline V gene encodes CDR1 MNHNS and CDR2 SASEGT. CDR3 size: 10 residues. Trimming shortened V by 6 bases and J by 3 bases, and 3 bases separated the two germline ends. Written as DNA, the CDR3 is TGTGCCAGCAGCCTCTACGAGCAGTACTTC. This translates into CASSLYEQYF.

The gene calls are TRBV7-2 and TRBJ2-7, with 8 bases lining up with TRBD1. Trimming cost V 4 bases and J 1 base; bases outside gene matches: 3. CDR1 and CDR2 from the germline V gene are SGHTA and FQGNSA. The CDR3 totals 14 residues. CDR3 coding DNA: TGTGCCAGCAGCTCGAGACAGGGGTCCTACGAGCAGTACTTC. The encoded protein is CASSSRQGSYEQYF.

V gene TRBV15 combines with J gene TRBJ2-1, with 12 bases identical to TRBD1. Looked up from germline, CDR1 is LNHNV and CDR2 is YYDKDF (reference sequence). CDR3 size: 18 residues. Unmatched junction bases numbered 10, after V lost 4 bases and J lost 3 bases. CDR3 protein: CATSTRDRGQSSYNEQFF. CDR3 DNA sequence: TGTGCCACCAGCACCCGGGACAGGGGGCAATCGAGCTACAATGAGCAGTTCTTC. The entire variable domain, with the rest obtained from reference TRBV15 and TRBJ2-1, is as follows: DAMVIQNPRYQVTQFGKPVTLSCSQTLNHNVMYWYQQKSSQAPKLLFHYYDKDFNNEADTPDNFQSRRPNTSFCFLDIRSPGLGDTAMYLCATSTRDRGQSSYNEQFFGPGTRLTVL.

The J gene is TRBJ2-5, the V gene TRBV30; 7 positions agree with TRBD2. CDR1 and CDR2 from the germline V gene are GTSNPN and SVGIG (reference sequence). The CDR3 runs 16 residues. Trimming took 4 bases from V and 6 from J; bases not matched to a gene: 17. This chain's CDR3 is CAWKEFVGGRAQTQYF. The CDR3 coding sequence is TGTGCCTGGAAGGAATTCGTTGGGGGGAGGGCCCAGACCCAGTACTTC.

The V gene is TRBV19, the J gene TRBJ2-3, with 10 bases lining up with TRBD2. Germline V gene lookup returns CDR1 LNHDA and CDR2 SQIVND (reference sequence). The CDR3 length is 19 residues. With 6 bases clipped from V and 0 bases from J, the junction kept 15 bases outside the gene matches. The CDR3 sequence is CASSPTGLAGEFSTDTQYF. Here the CDR3 DNA reads TGTGCCAGTAGCCCTACCGGGCTAGCGGGGGAATTTAGCACAGATACGCAGTATTTT.

The chain carries TRBV2 and TRBJ1-1; tentative D call: TRBD1 (6 bases). V was trimmed by 8 bases and J by 6 bases, leaving 22 bases between them. CDR3 length: 15 amino acids. Germline-derived CDR1 and CDR2 are SNHLY and FYNNEI. The CDR3 loop reads CASGPRRGADSEAFF. CDR3 nucleotide sequence: TGTGCCAGCGGCCCCCGCCGGGGGGCTGACTCTGAAGCTTTCTTT.

The CDR3 region is CASSSQSNTGELFF. In DNA form, the CDR3 reads TGTGCCAGCAGTTCACAATCGAACACCGGGGAGCTGTTTTTT. This chain joins TRBV2 and TRBJ2-2, with D hard to call. Trimming removed 5 bases at V and 0 bases at J, with 7 bases between. Looked up from germline, CDR1 is SNHLY and CDR2 is FYNNEI. The CDR3 loop spans 14 amino acids.

This sequence joins TRBV4-2 and TRBJ1-4; the D is unclear. The CDR3 spans 17 residues. The V end lost 1 base, the J end lost 5 bases, and 17 bases lay between the germline ends. Germline loops: CDR1 LGHNA, CDR2 YNFKEQ. CDR3 loop: CASSQVPIEGTNEKLFF. The CDR3 DNA sequence: TGTGCCAGCAGCCAAGTCCCTATAGAGGGTACCAATGAAAAACTGTTTTTT.

This clone was found once. V and J are TRBV6-5 and TRBJ1-5; possible D gene TRBD1, 6 bases. The CDR3 runs 15 residues. Germline V gene sequence: CDR1 MNHEY, CDR2 SVGAGI. Trimming pared 0 bases from V and 6 bases from J, leaving 12 bases between. CDR3 nucleotide sequence: TGTGCCAGCAGTTACTCATCAGGGGTGGGTCAGCCCCAGCATTTT. Translating gives CASSYSSGVGQPQHF.

This rearrangement joins TRBV9 to TRBJ2-2; 10 positions agree with TRBD2. The CDR3 is 15 amino acids. Trimming cost V 0 bases and J 6 bases; bases outside gene matches: 2. Germline V gives CDR1 SGDLS, CDR2 YYNGEE. Here the CDR3 DNA reads TGTGCCAGCAGCGTAGAGGGACTAGCGCCCGGGGAGCTGTTTTTT. It translates to CASSVEGLAPGELFF.

The chain couples TRBV5-1 to TRBJ2-5; 7 bases align to TRBD2. The germline V gene has CDR1 SGHRS and CDR2 YFSETQ. V gave up 4 bases and J gave up 0 bases; unmatched junction bases: 12. The CDR3 is 17 amino acids. The CDR3 sequence is CASSPGPTSSYQETQYF. CDR3 nucleotides: TGCGCCAGCAGCCCAGGCCCGACTAGCTCGTACCAAGAGACCCAGTACTTC.

This chain links TRBV7-9 with TRBJ1-2; D not certain. V was clipped by 6 bases and J by 4 bases, with 18 bases between them. Germline V lookup: CDR1 SEHNR, CDR2 FQNEAQ (reference sequence). The CDR3 is made up of 15 amino acids. CDR3 sequence: CASSPKSGLGYGYTF. For the CDR3, the DNA is TGTGCCAGCAGTCCCAAGTCGGGGTTGGGCTATGGCTACACCTTC.

J is TRBJ2-3 and V is TRBV27, with a tentative D call TRBD2 (5 bases). CDR1 and CDR2 (germline): MNHEY, SMNVEV (reference sequence). This CDR3 is 15 amino acids long. V was clipped by 0 bases and J by 6 bases, with 13 bases between them. CDR3 sequence (DNA): TGTGCCAGCAGTTTATCGTCGGGGATGTGGGATACGCAGTATTTT. This codes for CASSLSSGMWDTQYF.

The chain joins TRBV19 to TRBJ1-5; tentatively, D is TRBD1 (5 bases). Germline V gene data show CDR1 as LNHDA and CDR2 as SQIVND (reference sequence). The V end was cut by 2 bases, the J end by 5 bases, with 28 bases between. The length of the CDR3 is 20 residues. CDR3 in amino acids: CASSISFSTTGTFFDQPQHF. Written as DNA, the CDR3 is TGTGCCAGTAGTATAAGCTTTTCCACCACCGGGACTTTTTTCGATCAGCCCCAGCATTTT.